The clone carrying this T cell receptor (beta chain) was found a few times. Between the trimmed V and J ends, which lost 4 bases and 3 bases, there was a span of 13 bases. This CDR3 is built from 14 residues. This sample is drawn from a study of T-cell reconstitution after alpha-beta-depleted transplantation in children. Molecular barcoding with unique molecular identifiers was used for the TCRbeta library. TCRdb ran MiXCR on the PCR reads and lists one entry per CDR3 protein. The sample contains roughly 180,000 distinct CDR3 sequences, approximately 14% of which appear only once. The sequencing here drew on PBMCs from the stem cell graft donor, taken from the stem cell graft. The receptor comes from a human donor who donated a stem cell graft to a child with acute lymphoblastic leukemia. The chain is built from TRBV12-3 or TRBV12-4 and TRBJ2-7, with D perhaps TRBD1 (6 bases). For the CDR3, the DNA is TGTGCCAGCAGTTCTGAATCGGACAGCTACGAGCAGTACTTC. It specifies CASSSESDSYEQYF.